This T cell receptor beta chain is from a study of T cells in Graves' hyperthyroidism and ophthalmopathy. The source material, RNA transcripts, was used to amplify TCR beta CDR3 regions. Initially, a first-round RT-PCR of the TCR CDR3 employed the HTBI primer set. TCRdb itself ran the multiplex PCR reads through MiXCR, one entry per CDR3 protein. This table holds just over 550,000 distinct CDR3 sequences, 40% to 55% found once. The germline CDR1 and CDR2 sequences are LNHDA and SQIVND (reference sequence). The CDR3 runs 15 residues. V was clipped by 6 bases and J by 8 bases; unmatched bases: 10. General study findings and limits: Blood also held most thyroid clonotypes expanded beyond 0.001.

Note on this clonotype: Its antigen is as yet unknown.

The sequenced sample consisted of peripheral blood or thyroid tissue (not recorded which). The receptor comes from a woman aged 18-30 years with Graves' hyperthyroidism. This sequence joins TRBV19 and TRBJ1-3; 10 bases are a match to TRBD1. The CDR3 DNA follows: TGTGCCAGTAGCACTAGACCGGGACAGGGGTACACCATATATTTT. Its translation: CASSTRPGQGYTIYF.